What follows are 21 T cell receptor beta chains derived from one specimen sequenced in a study of CD8 T cells in Susac syndrome. RNA totalling about 0.45 to 1 ug underwent reverse transcription with random hexamers. TCRdb used MiXCR to reprocess the immunoSEQ multiplex PCR reads, holding one entry per CDR3 protein. This repertoire shows some 170,000 distinct CDR3 sequences, approximately 94% found once; its top ten account for roughly 0.1%. The specimen was CD4+ T cells from PBMCs. The receptors were gathered from a human donor with multiple sclerosis.

This chain joins TRBV12-5 and TRBJ2-1, with no clear D. Trimming pared 0 bases from V and 8 bases from J, leaving 14 bases between. The CDR3 loop spans 15 amino acids. Germline assignment: CDR1 LGHNT and CDR2 FRNRAP. The CDR3 loop reads CASGLVHIRNHEQFF. CDR3 sequence (DNA): TGTGCTAGTGGTTTGGTACACATCCGGAATCATGAGCAGTTCTTC. The variable domain in full, with the rest retrieved from reference TRBV12-5 and TRBJ2-1, is DARVTQTPRHKVTEMGQEVTMRCQPILGHNTVFWYRQTMMQGLELLAYFRNRAPLDDSGMPKDRFSAEMPDATLATLKIQPSEPRDSAVYFCASGLVHIRNHEQFFGPGTRLTVL.

A single count supports this clonotype. The V and J genes are TRBV6-1 and TRBJ2-1, with TRBD1 matching 7 bases. Per germline, CDR1 MNHNS and CDR2 SASEGT. Germline trimming cut 7 bases from V and 4 bases from J; bases unmatched to any gene: 7. The CDR3 runs 14 residues. Here the CDR3 DNA reads TGTGCCAGCACAGGGACAGTTGGATACAATGAGCAGTTCTTC. Amino acid sequence: CASTGTVGYNEQFF.

The V gene is TRBV7-9, the J gene TRBJ1-4, with TRBD1 matching over 9 bases. CDR1 SEHNR and CDR2 FQNEAQ come from the germline V gene (reference sequence). After removal of 4 bases from V and 7 bases from J, the junction contained 7 bases not matched to a gene. The CDR3 sequence is 15 residues long. CDR3 amino acids: CASSYAGTGREKLFF. The CDR3 DNA follows: TGTGCCAGCAGCTACGCCGGGACAGGGCGTGAAAAACTGTTTTTT.

This clonotype was seen only once. The chain employs TRBV30 and TRBJ1-1; perhaps TRBD1 as D (5 bases). Germline V gene lookup returns CDR1 GTSNPN and CDR2 SVGIG (reference sequence). The V end was cut by 0 bases, the J end by 13 bases, with 18 bases between. This CDR3 contains 13 residues. The chain's CDR3 is CAWSVLGGDEGFF. The CDR3 DNA reads TGTGCCTGGAGTGTATTAGGAGGGGATGAGGGTTTCTTT.

The chain links TRBV30 to TRBJ1-4; weak D call: TRBD1 (6 bases). CDR3 length equals 13 residues. CDR1 GTSNPN and CDR2 SVGIG come from the germline V gene (reference sequence). V was cut by 7 bases and J by 8 bases, with 17 bases left in between. The CDR3 region has the DNA TGTGCCTTCTCCCAGGGGTTTGTCGAAAAACTGTTTTTT. As protein: CAFSQGFVEKLFF.

The V gene is TRBV20-1, the J gene TRBJ1-1; D is unresolved. CDR1 is DFQATT, CDR2 SNEGSKA, per germline (reference sequence). There are 14 residues in the CDR3. Trimming cost V 3 bases and J 0 bases, with 11 bases left between them. The CDR3 sequence: CSASRSGMNTEAFF. The CDR3, as DNA: TGCAGTGCTAGCCGGTCTGGGATGAACACTGAAGCTTTCTTT.

This clonotype was detected only once. The V call is TRBV6-2 or TRBV6-3, the J call TRBJ2-7; possibly TRBD2 for D (5 bases). V was clipped by 7 bases and J by 6 bases, with 22 bases between them. The CDR3 contains 15 residues. Germline V gene data show CDR1 as MNHEY and CDR2 as SVGEGT. The CDR3 DNA follows: TGTGCCAGCACTATTTCTTGGGTTGGGAGTCTCGAGCAGTACTTC. Protein product: CASTISWVGSLEQYF.

This clonotype came up a few times. The chain has TRBV7-2 and TRBJ1-1, with D possibly matching TRBD1 (5 bases). Germline loops: CDR1 SGHTA, CDR2 FQGNSA. The V end was cut by 4 bases, the J end by 1 base, with 7 bases between. The length of the CDR3 is 13 residues. Here the CDR3 reads CASSSRANTEAFF. In DNA, the CDR3 is TGTGCCAGCAGCTCCAGGGCGAACACTGAAGCTTTCTTT.

The chain carries TRBV7-8 and TRBJ2-1; the D gene is possibly TRBD1 (6 bases). There are 15 residues in the CDR3. Between the trimmed V and J ends, which lost 0 bases and 3 bases, there was a span of 9 bases. Germline V lookup: CDR1 SGHVS, CDR2 FQNEAQ. CDR3 sequence (DNA): TGTGCCAGCAGCTTAGCCCAGGGGTACTACAATGAGCAGTTCTTC. This encodes CASSLAQGYYNEQFF.

V usage is TRBV20-1 and J usage is TRBJ2-1, with D possibly being TRBD2 (6 bases). Between the trimmed V and J ends, which lost 4 bases and 5 bases, there was a span of 21 bases. CDR1 and CDR2 (germline): DFQATT, SNEGSKA (reference sequence). The CDR3 has 16 amino acids. The CDR3 here is CSATGRGGHKHNEQFF. DNA of the CDR3: TGCAGTGCTACCGGGAGAGGTGGACACAAGCACAATGAGCAGTTCTTC.

J is TRBJ2-7 and V is TRBV20-1; 11 bases are a match to TRBD2. Germline V gene sequence: CDR1 DFQATT, CDR2 SNEGSKA (reference sequence). Germline trimming cut 6 bases from V and 5 bases from J; bases unmatched to any gene: 9. This CDR3 comprises 14 residues. The CDR3 nucleotides read TGCAGTGCCGCACTAGCGGGAGCTAGCGACGAGCAGTACTTC. This encodes CSAALAGASDEQYF.

The V and J genes are TRBV4-3 and TRBJ1-1, with D perhaps matching TRBD1 (5 bases). The CDR3 runs 15 residues. The germline V gene encodes CDR1 LGHNA and CDR2 YSLEER. V was pared by 3 bases and J by 4 bases, with 15 bases between. Here the CDR3 reads CASSQQADITTEAFF. In nucleotides, the CDR3 is TGCGCCAGCAGCCAGCAGGCGGACATTACCACTGAAGCTTTCTTT.

This rearrangement joins TRBV30 to TRBJ2-5; D gene ambiguous. The germline V and J ends were trimmed by 0 bases and 5 bases, with 7 bases remaining between them. The CDR3 consists of 12 residues. Germline loops: CDR1 GTSNPN, CDR2 SVGIG (reference sequence). CDR3 in DNA: TGTGCCTGGAGTGTAACGTCTGAGACCCAGTACTTC. Its protein product is CAWSVTSETQYF.

The chain carries TRBV29-1 and TRBJ2-2; D might be TRBD2 (5 bases). Germline-derived CDR1 and CDR2 are SQVTM and ANQGSEA. V lost 8 bases and J lost 1, with 14 bases in between. The CDR3 contains 14 residues. The CDR3 DNA reads TGCAGCTTTCGGAGGACGGGGAACACCGGGGAGCTGTTTTTT. Its protein is CSFRRTGNTGELFF.

This chain joins TRBV10-3 and TRBJ1-2; possible D gene TRBD1, 5 bases. Trimming shortened V by 4 bases and J by 0 bases, and 9 bases separated the two germline ends. The CDR3 is made up of 14 amino acids. Germline V lookup: CDR1 ENHRY, CDR2 SYGVKD. CDR3 protein: CAISATEPNYGYTF. The CDR3 DNA reads TGTGCCATCAGTGCGACAGAACCTAACTATGGCTACACCTTC.

CDR3 protein: CSAPLRGSETQYF. The CDR3 DNA reads TGCAGTGCTCCCCTGCGGGGTAGTGAGACCCAGTACTTC. The V gene is TRBV20-1, the J gene TRBJ2-5; perhaps TRBD2 as D (6 bases). The CDR3 has 13 residues. Germline V gene data show CDR1 as DFQATT and CDR2 as SNEGSKA (reference sequence). Between the trimmed V and J ends, which lost 5 bases and 5 bases, there was a span of 15 bases.

This clonotype appeared once. This chain's CDR3 is CASSGIRDRQPQHF. CDR3 DNA sequence: TGTGCCAGCAGTGGAATCAGGGATAGACAGCCCCAGCATTTT. The chain recombines TRBV2 with TRBJ1-5; D perhaps matches TRBD1 (5 bases). CDR3 size: 14 residues. The germline V and J ends were trimmed by 4 bases and 7 bases, with 14 bases remaining between them. Germline V lookup: CDR1 SNHLY, CDR2 FYNNEI.

This clonotype was seen only once. This chain links TRBV24-1 with TRBJ2-3; maybe TRBD1 (5 bases). The germline V gene has CDR1 KGHDR and CDR2 SFDVKD. The germline V and J ends were trimmed by 4 bases and 11 bases, with 18 bases remaining between them. The CDR3 runs to 14 residues. For the CDR3, the DNA is TGTGCCACCAGTGACCAGGGATTCCTGCGAGGGCAGTATTTT. It encodes CATSDQGFLRGQYF.

This sequence joins TRBV12-3 or TRBV12-4 and TRBJ2-1, with D uncertain. V was pared by 5 bases and J by 8 bases, with 7 bases between. CDR3 length equals 11 residues. The DNA for the CDR3 is TGTGCCAGCAGTAAAGAAGATGAGCAGTTCTTC. This sequence encodes CASSKEDEQFF.

The V and J genes are TRBV7-2 and TRBJ2-5; TRBD1 might be the D (6 bases). This CDR3 region has 14 residues. V was clipped by 4 bases and J by 6 bases, with 15 bases between them. CDR1 is SGHTA and CDR2 is FQGNSA in the germline V gene. CDR3 loop: CASSSGTLPQTQYF. DNA of the CDR3: TGTGCCAGCAGCTCCGGGACACTCCCCCAGACCCAGTACTTC.

This chain connects TRBV30 to TRBJ1-1, with D unclear. CDR1 is GTSNPN and CDR2 is SVGIG in the germline V gene (reference sequence). The CDR3 contains 12 residues. Deletions cut 2 bases from V and 1 base from J, with 5 bases between. The CDR3 loop reads CAWSPRNTEAFF. Here the CDR3 DNA reads TGTGCCTGGAGTCCTCGGAACACTGAAGCTTTCTTT.